This T cell receptor (beta chain) was recovered during a study of blood T cells in healthy people across ages. General study results and limits: Comparison with aged donors showed that long-lived donors had more naive CD4+ cells and higher diversity.

Using a J-beta primer mix together with a sample-barcoded 5' primer, a second PCR was run for roughly 6 to 11 cycles. MiXCR, applied by TCRdb to the 5' RACE reads, yields one record per CDR3 protein. The sample records roughly 680,000 distinct CDR3 sequences, more than 45% being singletons. This clonotype was counted ten times or more. The antigen is not known. In germline, CDR1 is SGDLS, CDR2 YYNGEE. The V gene lost 4 bases and the J gene lost 1 base, with 8 bases spanning the gap. The CDR3 consists of 13 residues. The rearrangement joins TRBV9 to TRBJ2-5; weak D call: TRBD2 (5 bases). This receptor was identified in a woman aged 80 or older in good health. Sequencing input: blood. The CDR3 coding sequence is TGTGCCAGCAGCTCGGGGATCCAAGAGACCCAGTACTTC. Amino acids: CASSSGIQETQYF.